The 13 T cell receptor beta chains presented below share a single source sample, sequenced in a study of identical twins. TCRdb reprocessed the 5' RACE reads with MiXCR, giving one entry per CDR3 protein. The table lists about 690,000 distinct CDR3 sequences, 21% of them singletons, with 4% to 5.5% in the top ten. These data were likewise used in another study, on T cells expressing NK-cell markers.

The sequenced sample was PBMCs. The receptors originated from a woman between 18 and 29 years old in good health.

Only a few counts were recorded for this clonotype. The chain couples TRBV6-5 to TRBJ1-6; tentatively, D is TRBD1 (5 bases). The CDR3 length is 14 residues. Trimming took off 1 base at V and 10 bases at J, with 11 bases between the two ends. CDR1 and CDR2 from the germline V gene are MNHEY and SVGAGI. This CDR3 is CASSYFGEGSPLHF. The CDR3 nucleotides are TGTGCCAGCAGTTACTTCGGCGAGGGGTCACCCCTCCACTTT.

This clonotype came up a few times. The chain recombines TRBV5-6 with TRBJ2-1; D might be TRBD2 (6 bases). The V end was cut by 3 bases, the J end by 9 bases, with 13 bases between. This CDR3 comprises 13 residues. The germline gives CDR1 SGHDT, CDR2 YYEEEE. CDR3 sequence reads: CASSYRGKGEQFF. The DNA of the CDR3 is TGTGCCAGCAGCTATCGGGGGAAAGGTGAGCAGTTCTTC.

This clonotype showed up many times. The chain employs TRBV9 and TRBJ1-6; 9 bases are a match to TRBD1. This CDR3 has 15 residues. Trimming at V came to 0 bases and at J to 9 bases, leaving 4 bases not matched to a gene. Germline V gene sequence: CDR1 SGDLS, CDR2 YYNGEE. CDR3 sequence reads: CASSVGTGGGSPLHF. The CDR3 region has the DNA TGTGCCAGCAGCGTAGGAACAGGGGGCGGTTCACCCCTCCACTTT.

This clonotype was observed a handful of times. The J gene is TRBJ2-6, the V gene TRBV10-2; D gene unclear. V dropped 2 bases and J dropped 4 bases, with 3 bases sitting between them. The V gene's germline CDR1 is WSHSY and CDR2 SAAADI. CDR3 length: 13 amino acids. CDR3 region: CASSETGANVLTF. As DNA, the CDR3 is TGCGCCAGCAGTGAGACAGGGGCCAACGTCCTGACTTTC.

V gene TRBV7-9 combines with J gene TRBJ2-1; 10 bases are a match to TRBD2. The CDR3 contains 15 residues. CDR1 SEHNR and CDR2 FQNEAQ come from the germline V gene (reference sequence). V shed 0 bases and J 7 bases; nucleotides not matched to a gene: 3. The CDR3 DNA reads TGTGCCAGCAGCTTAGCGGCTAGCGGGAGTAATGAGCAGTTCTTC. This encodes CASSLAASGSNEQFF.

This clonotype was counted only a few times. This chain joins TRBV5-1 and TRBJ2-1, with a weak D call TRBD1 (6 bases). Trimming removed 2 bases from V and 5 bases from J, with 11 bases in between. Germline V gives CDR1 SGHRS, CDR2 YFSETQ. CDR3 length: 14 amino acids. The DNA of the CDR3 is TGCGCCAGCAGCTTTGCAGGGGTGGACAATGAGCAGTTCTTC. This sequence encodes CASSFAGVDNEQFF.

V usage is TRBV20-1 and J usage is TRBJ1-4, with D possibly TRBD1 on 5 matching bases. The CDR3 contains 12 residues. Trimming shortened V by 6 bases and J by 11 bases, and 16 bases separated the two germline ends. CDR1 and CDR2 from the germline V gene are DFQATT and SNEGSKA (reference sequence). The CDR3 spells CSADETENKLFF. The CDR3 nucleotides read TGCAGTGCCGATGAGACAGAGAATAAACTGTTTTTT.

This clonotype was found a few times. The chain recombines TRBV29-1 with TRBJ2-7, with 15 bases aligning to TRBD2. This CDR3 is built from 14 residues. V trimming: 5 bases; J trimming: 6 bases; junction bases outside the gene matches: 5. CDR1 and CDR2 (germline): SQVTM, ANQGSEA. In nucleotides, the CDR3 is TGCAGCGTTCTGGGACTAGCGGGAGGTGGCGAGCAGTACTTC. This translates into CSVLGLAGGGEQYF.

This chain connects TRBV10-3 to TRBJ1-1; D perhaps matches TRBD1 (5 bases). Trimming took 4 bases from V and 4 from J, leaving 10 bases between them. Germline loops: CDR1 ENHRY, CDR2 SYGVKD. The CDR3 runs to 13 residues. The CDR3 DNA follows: TGTGCCATCAGTGGGGACCAGGGCACTGAAGCTTTCTTT. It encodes CAISGDQGTEAFF.

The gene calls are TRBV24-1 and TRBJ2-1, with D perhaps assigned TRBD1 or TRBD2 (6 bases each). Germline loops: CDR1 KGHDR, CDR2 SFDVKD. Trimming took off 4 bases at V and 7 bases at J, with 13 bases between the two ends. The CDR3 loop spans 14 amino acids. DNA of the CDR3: TGTGCCACCAGTGAACCGGGGGCCCGGAATGAGCAGTTCTTC. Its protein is CATSEPGARNEQFF.

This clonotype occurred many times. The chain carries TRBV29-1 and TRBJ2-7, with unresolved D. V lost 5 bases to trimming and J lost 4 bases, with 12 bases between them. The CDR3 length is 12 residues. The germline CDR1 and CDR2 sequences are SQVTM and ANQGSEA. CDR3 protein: CSVKGDGYEQYF. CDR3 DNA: TGCAGCGTTAAAGGTGACGGTTACGAGCAGTACTTC.

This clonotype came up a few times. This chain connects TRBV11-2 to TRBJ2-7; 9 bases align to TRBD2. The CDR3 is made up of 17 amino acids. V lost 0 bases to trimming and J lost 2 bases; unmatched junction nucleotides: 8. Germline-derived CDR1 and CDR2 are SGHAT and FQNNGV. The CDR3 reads CASSLEGPAGGPYEQYF. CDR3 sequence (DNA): TGTGCCAGCAGCTTAGAAGGTCCAGCGGGAGGTCCCTACGAGCAGTACTTC.

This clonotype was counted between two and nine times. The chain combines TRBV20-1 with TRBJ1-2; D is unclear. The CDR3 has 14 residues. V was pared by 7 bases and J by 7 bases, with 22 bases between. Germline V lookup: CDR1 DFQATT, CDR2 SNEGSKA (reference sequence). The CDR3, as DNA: TGCAGTGTCGTGTTATCCGGCCTCCCCCTTGGCTACACCTTC. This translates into CSVVLSGLPLGYTF.